These T cell receptor beta chains were read from a single sample in a study of T cell responses to AZD1222 COVID-19 vaccine. The protocol was immunoSEQ multiplex PCR, while the TCRdb copy is restricted to in-frame clones and leaves out a portion. The sample comprises some 140,000 clones, 88% of which are singletons, and around 3% rests with the top ten. The input for sequencing was peripheral blood, taken on day 0 of AZD1222 vaccination. These TCRs come from an adult in good health. Each CDR3 is given with its conserved first and last residue. The D gene is left open where the match is weak. For some rows the clone size is stated as once, few or many, or as a class when expanded; others skip it.

J: TRBJ1-5; D: TRBD1; V: TRBV6-5; size: once; DNA: TGTGCCAGCAGCCCACAACAGGGGGCGATTCAGCCCCAGCATTTT; CDR3: CASSPQQGAIQPQHF
J: TRBJ1-6; D: .; V: TRBV6-5; size: .; DNA: TGTGCCAGCAGTCCCACGGGACGGCGGGGTTCACCCCTCCACTTT; CDR3: CASSPTGRRGSPLHF
J: TRBJ2-1; D: .; V: TRBV3-1/TRBV3-2; size: .; DNA: TGTGCCACCTCGACGGGGGATGAGCAGTTCTTC; CDR3: CATSTGDEQFF
J: TRBJ1-1; D: TRBD1; V: TRBV19; size: .; DNA: TGTGCCAGTAGTAACGGACAGGGACTGAACACTGAAGCTTTCTTT; CDR3: CASSNGQGLNTEAFF
J: TRBJ1-5; D: .; V: TRBV12-3/TRBV12-4; size: .; DNA: TGTGCCAGCAGTCAATTCCCCCAGCCCCAGCATTTT; CDR3: CASSQFPQPQHF
J: TRBJ2-7; D: TRBD1; V: TRBV10-3; size: .; DNA: TGTGCCATCGGGGCAGGGGGCGAGAACGAGCAGTACTTC; CDR3: CAIGAGGENEQYF
J: TRBJ2-3; D: .; V: TRBV7-2; size: .; DNA: TGTGCCAGCAGCTCAACTAGCCCCCCAGATACGCAGTATTTT; CDR3: CASSSTSPPDTQYF
J: TRBJ2-7; D: .; V: TRBV12-3/TRBV12-4; size: .; DNA: TGTGCCAGCAGTTCCCCTGTTGGCGAGCAGTACTTC; CDR3: CASSSPVGEQYF
J: TRBJ2-7; D: TRBD2; V: TRBV5-1; size: .; DNA: TGCGCCAGCAGCTTGGATCTAGCGGGGGGGCCCTACGAGCAGTACTTC; CDR3: CASSLDLAGGPYEQYF
J: TRBJ1-2; D: .; V: TRBV19; size: .; DNA: TGTGCCAGTAGTATTTCGGCGGTCTATGGCTACACCTTC; CDR3: CASSISAVYGYTF
J: TRBJ2-1; D: .; V: TRBV2; size: .; DNA: TGTGCCAGCAGTGATGGTCTAGCTGATGAGCAGTTCTTC; CDR3: CASSDGLADEQFF
J: TRBJ2-1; D: .; V: TRBV15; size: .; DNA: TGTGCCACCAGCAGAGGGAACGGTAATGAGCAGTTCTTC; CDR3: CATSRGNGNEQFF
J: TRBJ1-1; D: TRBD1; V: TRBV9; size: .; DNA: TGTGCCAGCAGCCCCCGGACAGGGTCCACTGAAGCTTTCTTT; CDR3: CASSPRTGSTEAFF
J: TRBJ2-2; D: .; V: TRBV7-9; size: .; DNA: TGTGCCAGCAGCACGCCGACAGTACAGAAGGCCGGGGAGCTGTTTTTT; CDR3: CASSTPTVQKAGELFF
J: TRBJ1-1; D: .; V: TRBV20-1; size: .; DNA: TGCAGTGCTAGTCAGGGGTCGAACACTGAAGCTTTCTTT; CDR3: CSASQGSNTEAFF
J: TRBJ1-5; D: TRBD1; V: TRBV5-4; size: .; DNA: TGTGCCAGCAGCTTGGATGCAGGGGGCGACCAGCCCCAGCATTTT; CDR3: CASSLDAGGDQPQHF
J: TRBJ1-2; D: .; V: TRBV5-1; size: .; DNA: TGCGCCAGCAGCCCCAAAGGGGGGCTGGACTATGGCTACACCTTC; CDR3: CASSPKGGLDYGYTF
J: TRBJ2-7; D: .; V: TRBV7-9; size: once; DNA: TGTGCCAGCAGCACTACTGGGAGGGGGGGCTATTACGAGCAGTACTTC; CDR3: CASSTTGRGGYYEQYF
J: TRBJ1-2; D: TRBD1; V: TRBV29-1; size: .; DNA: TGCAGCGTTGAATCGGGGACAGGTGCTTATGGCTACACCTTC; CDR3: CSVESGTGAYGYTF
J: TRBJ2-5; D: .; V: TRBV10-3; size: .; DNA: TGTGCCATCAGTGTATCCGGAGAAGAGACCCAGTACTTC; CDR3: CAISVSGEETQYF
J: TRBJ1-3; D: TRBD1; V: TRBV5-6; size: .; DNA: TGTGCCAGCAGCTTGGCCTTATTTGGACAGGGGGCGCTTGGAAACACCATATATTTT; CDR3: CASSLALFGQGALGNTIYF
J: TRBJ1-1; D: .; V: TRBV7-6; size: .; DNA: TGTGCCAGCAGCCGGAGTCGCGGCACTGAAGCTTTCTTT; CDR3: CASSRSRGTEAFF
J: TRBJ1-2; D: TRBD1; V: TRBV4-1; size: once; DNA: TGCGCCAGCAGCCAATTCCTTAAGGAGGACAGGAGGAACTATGGCTACACCTTC; CDR3: CASSQFLKEDRRNYGYTF
J: TRBJ2-5; D: .; V: TRBV5-1; size: .; DNA: TGCGCCAGCAGCTTGGTCGGGGACGAGACCCAGTACTTC; CDR3: CASSLVGDETQYF
J: TRBJ2-2; D: .; V: TRBV9; size: .; DNA: TGTGCCAGCAGCGTAGGTGGGGGAAACACCGGGGAGCTGTTTTTT; CDR3: CASSVGGGNTGELFF
J: TRBJ2-5; D: .; V: TRBV5-6; size: .; DNA: TGTGCCAGCACCATGGCGGGACGGGAGACCCAGTACTTC; CDR3: CASTMAGRETQYF
J: TRBJ1-5; D: TRBD1; V: TRBV18; size: .; DNA: TGTGCCAGCTCACAAGACAGGGATCAGCCCCAGCATTTT; CDR3: CASSQDRDQPQHF
J: TRBJ1-2; D: TRBD1; V: TRBV6-6; size: .; DNA: TGTGCCAGCAGTAGGACAGGGGGTGACTATGGCTACACCTTC; CDR3: CASSRTGGDYGYTF
J: TRBJ1-6; D: .; V: TRBV27; size: .; DNA: TGTGCCAGCAAAATTGGGTTGAGTAATTCACCCCTCCACTTT; CDR3: CASKIGLSNSPLHF
J: TRBJ2-7; D: .; V: TRBV2; size: few; DNA: TGTGCCAGCAGTACAGGGAGTAATCGCGAGCAGTACTTC; CDR3: CASSTGSNREQYF
J: TRBJ2-2; D: .; V: TRBV6-6; size: .; DNA: TGTGCCAGCAGTTACCCCCCAACTAGCGGGGAGCTGTTTTTT; CDR3: CASSYPPTSGELFF
J: TRBJ2-1; D: .; V: TRBV29-1; size: .; DNA: TGCAGCGTTGAGGAGGTGGTTGGGAATGAGCAGTTCTTC; CDR3: CSVEEVVGNEQFF
J: TRBJ2-2; D: .; V: TRBV27; size: .; DNA: TGTGCCAGCAGTTTTTACGAGGGAGGCACCGGGGAGCTGTTTTTT; CDR3: CASSFYEGGTGELFF
J: TRBJ2-4; D: TRBD1; V: TRBV7-9; size: .; DNA: TGTGCCAGCAGCCCCACAGGGGGAGAGGACATTCAGTACTTC; CDR3: CASSPTGGEDIQYF
J: TRBJ2-7; D: .; V: TRBV5-1; size: .; DNA: TGCGCCAGCAGCATTGGACCCGATTACGAGCAGTACTTC; CDR3: CASSIGPDYEQYF